This T cell receptor (beta chain) was sequenced in a study of T-cell memory formation after mild COVID-19. General study points: Some clones that responded were present in memory (sampled pre-infection), which suggests cross-reactive memory joined.

TCRdb called the 5' RACE reads again in MiXCR, with one record for every CDR3 protein. Counted here are hundreds of thousands of distinct CDR3 sequences, around a sixth occurring once; the ten biggest clones make up about a fifth. As for this clonotype: What it binds is not known.

Germline values: CDR1 KGHDR, CDR2 SFDVKD. The ends lost 7 bases at V and 2 bases at J; junction bases unmatched: 13. The CDR3 totals 17 residues. V usage is TRBV24-1 and J usage is TRBJ2-3; 8 bases line up with TRBD2. The TCR comes from a man aged 18 to 29 who had mild COVID-19 (a few samples of this study predate the infection). Cell type and time point are not known. The specimen was PBMCs or a T cell subset sorted from them (not recorded which). This CDR3 is CATRPSRGGPYTDTQYF. CDR3 DNA sequence: TGTGCCACCAGGCCCTCCCGGGGGGGACCTTACACAGATACGCAGTATTTT.